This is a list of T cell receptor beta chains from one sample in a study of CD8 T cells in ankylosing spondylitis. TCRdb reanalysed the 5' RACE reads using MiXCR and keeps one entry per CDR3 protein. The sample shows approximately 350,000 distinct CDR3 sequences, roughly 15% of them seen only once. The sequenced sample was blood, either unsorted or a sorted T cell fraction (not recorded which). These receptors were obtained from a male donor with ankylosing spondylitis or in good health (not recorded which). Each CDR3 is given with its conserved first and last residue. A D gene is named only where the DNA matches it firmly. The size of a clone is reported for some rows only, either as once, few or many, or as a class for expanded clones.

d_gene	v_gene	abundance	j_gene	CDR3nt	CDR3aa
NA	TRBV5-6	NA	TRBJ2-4	TGTGCCAGCAGCCTTCAAGGGGCGCACATTCAGTACTTC	CASSLQGAHIQYF
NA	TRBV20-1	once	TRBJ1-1	TGCAGTGCTAGAGATGGGGGGCAAGTAGGGACTGAAGCTTTCTTT	CSARDGGQVGTEAFF
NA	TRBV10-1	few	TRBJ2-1	TGCGCCAGCACCCTGGGGCGGGTTGAGCAGTTCTTC	CASTLGRVEQFF
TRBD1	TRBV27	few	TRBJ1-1	TGTGCCAGCAGTGTGACAGGGGGCGCGAGGGGAGCTTTCTTT	CASSVTGGARGAFF
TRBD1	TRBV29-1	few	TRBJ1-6	TGCAGCGCTCTTCTTTCCGGGACAGGGAATTCACCCCTCCACTTT	CSALLSGTGNSPLHF
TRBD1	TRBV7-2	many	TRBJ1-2	TGTGCCAGCAGCTTAGTGGGACAGAACTATGGCTACACCTTC	CASSLVGQNYGYTF
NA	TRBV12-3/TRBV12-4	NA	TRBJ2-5	TGTGCCAGCAGTGTACAGGGTTACTCCCAAGAGACCCAGTACTTC	CASSVQGYSQETQYF
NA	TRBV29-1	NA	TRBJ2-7	TGCAGCGTTGTTGCGGGGACCTCCTACGAGCAGTACTTC	CSVVAGTSYEQYF
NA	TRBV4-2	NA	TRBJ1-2	TGTGCCAGCAGCCAAAGAGGGGGAAAAGGACCTAACTATGGCTACACCTTC	CASSQRGGKGPNYGYTF
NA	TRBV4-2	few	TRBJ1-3	TGTGCCAGCAGCCAAGAGGGGACACCAGGGGCAGTGGGAAACACCATATATTTT	CASSQEGTPGAVGNTIYF
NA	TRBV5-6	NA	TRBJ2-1	TGTGCCAGCAGCTGGGATGGTGCCTCCTACAATGAGCAGTTCTTC	CASSWDGASYNEQFF
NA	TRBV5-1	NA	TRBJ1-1	TGCGCCAGCAGCGAGGATCTTCTTTACACTGAAGCTTTCTTT	CASSEDLLYTEAFF
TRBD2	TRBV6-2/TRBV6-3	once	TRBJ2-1	TGTGCCAGCAGGGGACTAGCGGGGGGGATCTACAATGAGCAGTTCTTC	CASRGLAGGIYNEQFF
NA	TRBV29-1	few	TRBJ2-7	TGCAGCGTTGGAGGTCCCCCGAATGCCATGGGCTCCTACGAGCAGTACTTC	CSVGGPPNAMGSYEQYF
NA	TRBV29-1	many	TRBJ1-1	TGCAGCGTTGTGGCAGGGAGGGCCACTGAAGCTTTCTTT	CSVVAGRATEAFF
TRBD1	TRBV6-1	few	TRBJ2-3	TGTGCCAGCAGTCGGACAGGGGGCTCCACAGATACGCAGTATTTT	CASSRTGGSTDTQYF
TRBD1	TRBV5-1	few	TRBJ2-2	TGCGCCAGCAGCTTGGAAGGGACAGGGGTCACCGGGGAGCTGTTTTTT	CASSLEGTGVTGELFF
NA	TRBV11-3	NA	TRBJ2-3	TGTGCCAGCAGCCAAATCCTTTCCACAGATACGCAGTATTTT	CASSQILSTDTQYF
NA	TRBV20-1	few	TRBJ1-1	TGCAGTGCCACATTAGCCGGGGGGGTGAATGAAGCTTTCTTT	CSATLAGGVNEAFF
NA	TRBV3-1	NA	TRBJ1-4	TGTGCCAGCAGCTCTTGGGGAACTAATGAAAAACTGTTTTTT	CASSSWGTNEKLFF
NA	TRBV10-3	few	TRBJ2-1	TGTGCCATCAGTAAACAGGACAATGAGCAGTTCTTC	CAISKQDNEQFF
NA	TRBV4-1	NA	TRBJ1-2	TGCGCCAGCAGCCAAGGTTCGTCAGGGGAATCGGGCTACACCTTC	CASSQGSSGESGYTF
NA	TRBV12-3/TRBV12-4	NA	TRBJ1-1	TGTGCCAGCAGTTTAGACCGCTACACTGAAGCTTTCTTT	CASSLDRYTEAFF
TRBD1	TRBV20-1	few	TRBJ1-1	TGCAGTGCTAGGGAGAGTGGGACAGAGCGAGCTTTCTTT	CSARESGTERAFF
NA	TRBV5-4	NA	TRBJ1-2	TGTGCCAGCAGAACCGGGACGGATCCTTCCTATGGCTACACCTTC	CASRTGTDPSYGYTF
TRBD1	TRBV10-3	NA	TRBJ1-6	TGTGCCATCAGGACAGGGAGTGCGAATAATTCACCCCTCCACTTT	CAIRTGSANNSPLHF
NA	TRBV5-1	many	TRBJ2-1	TGCGCCAGCAGCTTGGACAGGTGGTACGTAAACAACTACAATGAGCAGTTCTTC	CASSLDRWYVNNYNEQFF
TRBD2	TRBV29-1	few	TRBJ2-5	TGCAGCGTCTTAGCGGGAGGCCTCCAAGAGACCCAGTACTTC	CSVLAGGLQETQYF
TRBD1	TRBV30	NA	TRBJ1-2	TGTGCCTGGAGCGATATGGGACAGGACTCCTATGGCTACACCTTC	CAWSDMGQDSYGYTF
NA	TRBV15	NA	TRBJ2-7	TGTGCCACCAGCAGAGATAGGGCAGCCCTCCACGAGCAGTACTTC	CATSRDRAALHEQYF
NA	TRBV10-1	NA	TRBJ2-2	TGCGCCAGCACCGAACAGGGTTCGGCCGGGGAGCTGTTTTTT	CASTEQGSAGELFF
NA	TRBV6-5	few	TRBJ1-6	TGTGCCAGCAGTTACGCTCGGGCAGGGGTGGGTTCACCCCTCCACTTT	CASSYARAGVGSPLHF